These 21 T cell receptor beta chains were sequenced from one sample in a study of T cell repertoires in cytomegalovirus infection. TCRdb used MiXCR to reprocess the reads, holding one entry per CDR3 protein. The table lists hundreds of thousands of distinct CDR3 sequences, under 35% of them singletons. These receptors have no known antigen. The source material was cultured PBMCs, sampled from culture after CMV antigen stimulation. The origin of the receptors is a human donor in good health (CMV status not recorded). Some clones in this sample may be carry-over from other donors' samples.

This clonotype was seen a handful of times. The V and J genes are TRBV20-1 and TRBJ2-3; 8 nucleotides match TRBD1. CDR3 length: 13 amino acids. V was pared by 6 bases and J by 4 bases, with 6 bases of the junction left unmatched. Germline CDR1 DFQATT, CDR2 SNEGSKA (reference sequence). The CDR3 nucleotides are TGCAGTGCCACGGACAGGGCCCCAGATACGCAGTATTTT. Translated: CSATDRAPDTQYF.

At least ten counts were recorded for this clonotype. This sequence joins TRBV7-7 and TRBJ2-5, with TRBD2 matching over 9 bases. After removal of 5 bases from V and 1 base from J, the junction contained 5 bases not matched to a gene. CDR1 and CDR2 (germline): SSHAT, FNYEAQ (reference sequence). The CDR3 contains 15 residues. Here the CDR3 reads CASSSLAGLQETQYF. CDR3 DNA: TGTGCCAGCAGCAGTCTAGCGGGGCTCCAAGAGACCCAGTACTTC.

This clonotype appeared a few times. The J gene is TRBJ2-5, the V gene TRBV6-1; possibly TRBD2 for D (6 bases). The CDR3 totals 14 residues. Germline assignment: CDR1 MNHNS and CDR2 SASEGT. Trimming left V 5 bases short and J 5 bases short, with 15 bases between. In nucleotides, the CDR3 is TGTGCCAGCAGTCCTCGGGGAGGTCGGGAGACCCAGTACTTC. Its protein is CASSPRGGRETQYF.

The table lists this clonotype with many counts. V gene TRBV7-2 combines with J gene TRBJ1-5; D may be TRBD1 (5 bases). V was clipped by 5 bases and J by 6 bases, with 20 bases between them. The CDR3 is 16 residues long. CDR1 is SGHTA, CDR2 FQGNSA, per germline. In DNA form, the CDR3 reads TGTGCCAGCAGCCCCCTAAACCGGGGCCCAGTTCAGCCCCAGCATTTT. It codes for CASSPLNRGPVQPQHF.

This clonotype appeared a few times. The chain has TRBV10-3 and TRBJ1-5; 7 positions agree with TRBD1. The CDR3 has 14 amino acids. From germline, CDR1 is ENHRY and CDR2 SYGVKD. V lost 3 bases and J lost 7; bases outside the gene matches: 6. CDR3 DNA sequence: TGTGCCATCAGTGATCGACAGGGAGGGCAGCCCCAGCATTTT. This gives the protein CAISDRQGGQPQHF.

V usage is TRBV7-3 and J usage is TRBJ1-2; D possibly corresponds to TRBD1 (6 bases). Between the trimmed V and J ends, which lost 2 bases and 7 bases, there was a span of 11 bases. The CDR3 has 13 residues. Germline V CDR1 and CDR2: SGHTA, FQGTGA. The CDR3 DNA is TGTGCCAGCAGCTTAGCAGGGGCCACTGGCTACACCTTC. It encodes CASSLAGATGYTF. The whole variable domain, filled in from reference TRBV7-3 and TRBJ1-2, reads GAGVSQTPSNKVTEKGKYVELRCDPISGHTALYWYRQSLGQGPEFLIYFQGTGAADDSGLPNDRFFAVRPEGSVSTLKIQRTERGDSAVYLCASSLAGATGYTFGSGTRLTVV.

The sample holds a few counts of this clonotype. This chain links TRBV19 with TRBJ1-2, with D tentatively TRBD1 (6 bases). Germline V gene sequence: CDR1 LNHDA, CDR2 SQIVND (reference sequence). CDR3 size: 15 residues. V gave up 6 bases and J gave up 4 bases, with 18 bases separating them. The CDR3 DNA follows: TGTGCCAGTAGCCCTACGGGGGGGGCGATCTATGGCTACACCTTC. Translating it yields CASSPTGGAIYGYTF.

V usage is TRBV5-1 and J usage is TRBJ1-1; 8 bases are a match to TRBD1. The CDR3 runs to 19 residues. CDR1 and CDR2 (germline): SGHRS, YFSETQ. Losses at the gene ends were 0 bases for V and 3 bases for J; bases not matched to a gene: 16. The CDR3 bases are TGCGCCAGCAGCTTGGTGGGATACACAGGGGGTAAAATGGACACTGAAGCTTTCTTT. This codes for CASSLVGYTGGKMDTEAFF.

This clonotype has only a few counts. This chain joins TRBV6-1 and TRBJ2-7, with D perhaps matching TRBD1 (6 bases). This CDR3 has 14 residues. Per the germline V gene, CDR1 is MNHNS and CDR2 is SASEGT. V gave up 6 bases and J gave up 0 bases, with 12 bases separating them. The DNA for the CDR3 is TGTGCCAGCAGGGGGACAAGCCTCTCCTACGAGCAGTACTTC. Amino acid sequence: CASRGTSLSYEQYF.

The CDR3 region has the DNA TGTGCCAGCAGCCTAGGGGGCGGCCATAGCAATCAGCCCCAGCATTTT. Translation gives CASSLGGGHSNQPQHF. The V gene is TRBV7-2, the J gene TRBJ1-5; 7 nucleotides agree with TRBD1. V lost 5 bases, J lost 0 bases, and 7 bases stayed unmatched. This CDR3 is built from 16 residues. Germline values: CDR1 SGHTA, CDR2 FQGNSA.

This clonotype has more than one count but fewer than ten. This chain uses TRBV7-6 with TRBJ2-2, with 8 bases fitting TRBD1. The junction had 7 bases not matched to a gene; V was cut back by 4 bases and J by 0 bases. The length of the CDR3 is 17 residues. CDR1 SGHVS and CDR2 FNYEAQ come from the germline V gene. CDR3 amino acids: CASSSSEGQANTGELFF. CDR3 bases: TGTGCCAGCAGCTCCTCGGAGGGACAGGCGAACACCGGGGAGCTGTTTTTT. The full variable domain, in which reference TRBV7-6 and TRBJ2-2 provide the parts outside the CDR3, is GAGVSQSPRYKVTKRGQDVALRCDPISGHVSLYWYRQALGQGPEFLTYFNYEAQQDKSGLPNDRFSAERPEGSISTLTIQRTEQRDSAMYRCASSSSEGQANTGELFFGEGSRLTVL.

This chain uses TRBV7-3 with TRBJ2-4; 7 bases are a match to TRBD1. The CDR3 sequence is 16 residues long. Germline CDR1 is SGHTA and CDR2 is FQGTGA. The V segment lost 5 bases and the J segment 6 bases; nucleotides outside the gene matches: 13. CDR3 residues: CASSHGTASHVNIQYF. The CDR3 nucleotides read TGTGCCAGCAGCCACGGGACAGCCAGCCATGTAAACATTCAGTACTTC.

The gene calls are TRBV4-1 and TRBJ2-2; 13 nucleotides agree with TRBD2. CDR3 length: 18 amino acids. V lost 1 base and J lost 2; bases outside the gene matches: 4. Germline V CDR1 and CDR2: MGHRA, YSYEKL. DNA for the CDR3: TGCGCCAGCAGCCAAGTACTAGCGGGAGGGCCCAACACCGGGGAGCTGTTTTTT. This codes for CASSQVLAGGPNTGELFF.

This clonotype showed up just a few times. The J gene is TRBJ2-7, the V gene TRBV28; no clear D gene. This CDR3 has 14 amino acids. V lost 5 bases and J lost 0, with 11 bases in between. Germline V lookup: CDR1 MDHEN, CDR2 SYDVKM. The CDR3 loop is CASSTIPISYEQYF. The DNA of the CDR3 is TGTGCCAGCAGTACCATACCTATCTCCTACGAGCAGTACTTC.

In this sample, this clonotype turned up a few times. The chain links TRBV28 to TRBJ1-1, with 7 bases identical to TRBD1. V trimming: 5 bases; J trimming: 4 bases; junction bases outside the gene matches: 7. This CDR3 is 14 amino acids long. The germline V gene has CDR1 MDHEN and CDR2 SYDVKM. The CDR3: CASSPPRQGTEAFF. The CDR3 nucleotides are TGTGCCAGCAGTCCACCCAGACAGGGCACTGAAGCTTTCTTT.

V is TRBV20-1 and J is TRBJ2-7, with 10 bases aligning to TRBD1. Germline values: CDR1 DFQATT, CDR2 SNEGSKA (reference sequence). CDR3 length: 15 amino acids. With V trimmed by 2 bases and J by 5 bases, 9 bases remained unmatched. The CDR3, as DNA: TGCAGTGCTAGACCCCGGGACAGGGGTGCCCACGAGCAGTACTTC. Protein sequence: CSARPRDRGAHEQYF.

This clonotype was seen a few times. J is TRBJ1-2 and V is TRBV11-1; a possible D gene is TRBD1 (5 bases). There are 16 residues in the CDR3. The germline CDR1 and CDR2 sequences are SGHAT and FQDESV (reference sequence). The V gene lost 2 bases and the J gene lost 2 bases, with 15 bases spanning the gap. CDR3 sequence reads: CASSLSGTGANYGYTF. The CDR3 nucleotides are TGTGCCAGCAGCTTAAGCGGAACAGGAGCAAACTATGGCTACACCTTC.

The gene calls are TRBV19 and TRBJ2-7; 7 nucleotides align to TRBD2. J gave up 5 bases and V 4 bases, and 14 bases lay outside the gene matches. This CDR3 has 16 residues. Germline loops: CDR1 LNHDA, CDR2 SQIVND (reference sequence). The CDR3 DNA reads as TGTGCCAGTAGTACTCGCGCCCGGGGGGATGGCAACGAGCAGTACTTC. Amino acids: CASSTRARGDGNEQYF. Together with reference TRBV19 and TRBJ2-7, the CDR3 gives the full variable domain: DGGITQSPKYLFRKEGQNVTLSCEQNLNHDAMYWYRQDPGQGLRLIYYSQIVNDFQKGDIAEGYSVSREKKESFPLTVTSAQKNPTAFYLCASSTRARGDGNEQYFGPGTRLTVT.

This clonotype turned up a few times. The V call is TRBV7-4, the J call TRBJ2-5; D uncertain. V gave up 4 bases and J gave up 4 bases, with 13 bases separating them. Germline V gene sequence: CDR1 SGHVT, CDR2 SQSDAQ. The CDR3 is 14 amino acids. In DNA form, the CDR3 reads TGTGCCAGCAGCTCACTAACCGGAGTAGAGACCCAGTACTTC. It is translated as CASSSLTGVETQYF.

The chain recombines TRBV19 with TRBJ1-1, with no clear D. CDR3 size: 12 residues. CDR1 is LNHDA and CDR2 is SQIVND in the germline V gene (reference sequence). V was shortened by 1 base and J by 11 bases, with 11 bases between the two germline ends. CDR3 bases: TGTGCCAGTAGTATAGTTGGCAGTAGGGCTTTCTTT. Amino acids: CASSIVGSRAFF.

The rearrangement uses TRBV5-1 and TRBJ2-1; 12 nucleotides match TRBD2. From germline, CDR1 is SGHRS and CDR2 YFSETQ. J was trimmed by 4 bases and V by 1 base; bases with no gene match: 6. The CDR3 is 17 amino acids. The CDR3 region is CASSLPTTSGGYNEQFF. CDR3 DNA sequence: TGCGCCAGCAGCTTGCCCACGACTAGCGGGGGATACAATGAGCAGTTCTTC.